Listed below are T cell receptor beta chains from one sample, sequenced in a study of blood T cell repertoires in COVID-19. Assay: immunoSEQ multiplex PCR; the TCRdb copy retains only in-frame clones and omits some. Of about 300,000 clones in the sample, approximately 90% were seen once. Material: peripheral blood. The receptor source for this set is a woman in her twenties or thirties with COVID-19, enrolled during active disease. CDR3s include the opening cysteine and the closing phenylalanine or tryptophan. Fields, in order: D gene, J gene, clone size, V gene, CDR3 protein, CDR3 DNA. D genes are given only for firm matches. Clone size is given for some rows only: seen once, a few or many times, or a class if the clone is expanded.

. | TRBJ1-3 | . | TRBV28 | CASRLSSGNTIYF | TGTGCCAGCAGGCTCAGCTCTGGAAACACCATATATTTT
. | TRBJ2-7 | . | TRBV28 | CASSRRVSTYEQYF | TGTGCCAGCAGTCGCCGGGTCTCTACCTACGAGCAGTACTTC
TRBD2 | TRBJ2-3 | . | TRBV27 | CASSSGRPSDTQYF | TGTGCCAGCAGTAGCGGGAGGCCGTCAGATACGCAGTATTTT
. | TRBJ1-1 | few | TRBV7-3 | CASSPGTNTEAFF | TGTGCCAGCAGCCCAGGAACGAACACTGAAGCTTTCTTT
TRBD1 | TRBJ2-7 | . | TRBV24-1 | CATSGTGRYEQYF | TGTGCCACCTCCGGGACAGGACGCTACGAGCAGTACTTC
TRBD2 | TRBJ2-5 | once | TRBV5-1 | CASSLGLREDEETQYF | TGCGCCAGCAGCTTGGGGTTGCGGGAGGACGAGGAGACCCAGTACTTC
TRBD2 | TRBJ2-3 | . | TRBV7-2 | CASSLAVLAGADTQYF | TGTGCCAGCAGCTTAGCGGTACTAGCGGGAGCAGATACGCAGTATTTT
TRBD1 | TRBJ1-1 | once | TRBV29-1 | CSGRRTGATEAFF | TGCAGCGGACGAAGGACAGGGGCCACTGAAGCTTTCTTT
TRBD2 | TRBJ2-3 | . | TRBV20-1 | CSASYGSGGTDTQYF | TGCAGTGCTAGTTACGGGAGCGGGGGCACAGATACGCAGTATTTT
. | TRBJ2-3 | . | TRBV2 | CASRTSTDTQYF | TGTGCCAGCAGGACTAGCACAGATACGCAGTATTTT
. | TRBJ1-2 | . | TRBV5-4 | CASSLQGSDLTF | TGTGCCAGCAGCTTACAGGGTTCGGATCTCACCTTC
. | TRBJ2-1 | . | TRBV9 | CASSVFSGYNEQFF | TGTGCCAGCAGCGTGTTCTCGGGGTACAATGAGCAGTTCTTC
. | TRBJ1-5 | . | TRBV30 | CAWSEGVREPQHF | TGTGCCTGGAGTGAGGGGGTCAGGGAGCCCCAGCATTTT
TRBD2 | TRBJ2-7 | . | TRBV30 | CAWSVVGGREQYF | TGTGCCTGGAGTGTTGTGGGAGGGCGTGAGCAGTACTTC
. | TRBJ2-3 | . | TRBV2 | CASSEAPDNYITDTQYF | TGTGCCAGCAGTGAAGCTCCCGACAATTACATCACAGATACGCAGTATTTT
. | TRBJ1-1 | . | TRBV21-1 | CASKKSLMNTEAFF | TGTGCCAGCAAAAAGAGTCTAATGAACACTGAAGCTTTCTTT
TRBD1 | TRBJ1-6 | . | TRBV11-1 | CASSQGQGTNSPLHF | TGTGCCAGCAGCCAGGGACAGGGGACTAATTCACCCCTCCACTTT
TRBD2 | TRBJ2-3 | . | TRBV2 | CASALAGTFSDTQYF | TGTGCCAGCGCTTTAGCGGGGACGTTCTCAGATACGCAGTATTTT
. | TRBJ1-3 | . | TRBV5-6 | CASSPGTRNTIYF | TGTGCCAGCAGCCCCGGGACAAGAAACACCATATATTTT
. | TRBJ2-7 | . | TRBV10-1 | CASSDPGGTAYEQYF | TGCGCCAGCAGTGACCCGGGGGGGACAGCCTACGAGCAGTACTTC
. | TRBJ2-3 | . | TRBV18 | CASSPRASTDTQYF | TGTGCCAGCTCACCACGGGCTAGCACAGATACGCAGTATTTT
. | TRBJ1-6 | . | TRBV18 | CASSRSSYNSPLHF | TGTGCCAGCTCCAGGTCCTCCTATAATTCACCCCTCCACTTT
. | TRBJ1-2 | . | TRBV2 | CASSAAGGNYGYTF | TGTGCCAGCAGTGCAGCGGGGGGTAACTATGGCTACACCTTC
. | TRBJ1-1 | few | TRBV6-4 | CASSVEENTEAFF | TGTGCCAGCAGTGTTGAGGAGAACACTGAAGCTTTCTTT
. | TRBJ1-2 | few | TRBV29-1 | CSADSYYGYTF | TGCAGCGCCGACAGTTACTATGGCTACACCTTC
TRBD1 | TRBJ1-5 | . | TRBV5-1 | CASSRTGGRNQPQHF | TGCGCCAGCAGCAGGACAGGGGGAAGAAATCAGCCCCAGCATTTT
. | TRBJ2-7 | . | TRBV2 | CASSREGYTYEQYF | TGTGCCAGCTCCCGAGAGGGTTACACCTACGAGCAGTACTTC
. | TRBJ1-1 | . | TRBV19 | CASKAGARNTEAFF | TGTGCCAGTAAAGCAGGGGCGCGAAACACTGAAGCTTTCTTT
. | TRBJ2-1 | . | TRBV6-5 | CASSSGALYNEQFF | TGTGCCAGCAGCTCGGGAGCCCTCTACAATGAGCAGTTCTTC
TRBD1 | TRBJ1-6 | . | TRBV30 | CAWLGQGVESPLHF | TGTGCCTGGTTGGGACAGGGAGTAGAATCACCCCTCCACTTT
. | TRBJ1-1 | . | TRBV30 | CAWSVQPLNTEAFF | TGTGCCTGGAGTGTACAACCTTTGAACACTGAAGCTTTCTTT
TRBD1 | TRBJ1-2 | . | TRBV5-4 | CASSGDRIGGYTF | TGTGCCAGCAGCGGGGACAGGATAGGTGGCTACACCTTC
. | TRBJ2-7 | many | TRBV6-2/TRBV6-3 | CASSLTGDGREQYF | TGTGCCAGCAGTCTCACCGGGGATGGGCGAGAGCAGTACTTC
TRBD1 | TRBJ1-1 | . | TRBV9 | CASSPRQGSWADTEAFF | TGTGCCAGCAGCCCCCGACAGGGAAGCTGGGCGGACACTGAAGCTTTCTTT
TRBD1 | TRBJ1-4 | . | TRBV28 | CASSHTGGIRLEKLFF | TGTGCCAGCAGTCACACAGGGGGCATCAGGTTAGAAAAACTGTTTTTT
. | TRBJ2-7 | . | TRBV28 | CASSLVSSYEQYF | TGTGCCAGCAGTTTGGTCAGCTCCTACGAGCAGTACTTC
. | TRBJ2-5 | . | TRBV28 | CASSPMRVQETQYF | TGTGCCAGCAGCCCCATGCGGGTCCAAGAGACCCAGTACTTC
TRBD1 | TRBJ2-3 | once | TRBV27 | CASRGWTGGVDTQYF | TGTGCCAGCAGGGGTTGGACAGGGGGGGTAGATACGCAGTATTTT
TRBD2 | TRBJ2-7 | . | TRBV28 | CASSAGPGGEQYF | TGTGCCAGCAGCGCCGGACCGGGGGGCGAGCAGTACTTC
. | TRBJ2-7 | . | TRBV11-2 | CASSFSASYEQYF | TGTGCCAGCAGCTTTAGCGCCTCCTACGAGCAGTACTTC
TRBD2 | TRBJ2-3 | . | TRBV7-2 | CASNPRTSGLDTQYF | TGTGCCAGCAATCCGCGGACTAGCGGGCTCGATACGCAGTATTTT
TRBD2 | TRBJ2-3 | . | TRBV29-1 | CSVEGLAGQGTQYF | TGCAGCGTTGAAGGGCTAGCGGGGCAGGGTACGCAGTATTTT
. | TRBJ2-7 | . | TRBV30 | CAGGTSSYEQYF | TGTGCCGGTGGGACAAGTTCCTACGAGCAGTACTTC
. | TRBJ2-7 | . | TRBV18 | CASSPFSGNEQYF | TGTGCCAGCTCACCTTTTTCGGGAAACGAGCAGTACTTC
. | TRBJ2-7 | . | TRBV4-3 | CASSQETSGPYEQYF | TGCGCCAGCAGCCAAGAGACTAGTGGCCCTTACGAGCAGTACTTC
TRBD1 | TRBJ2-7 | . | TRBV29-1 | CSVENRGQGYEQYF | TGCAGCGTTGAAAATCGCGGACAGGGGTACGAGCAGTACTTC
. | TRBJ1-2 | . | TRBV9 | CASSVDRSYGYTF | TGTGCCAGCAGCGTAGACAGGAGCTATGGCTACACCTTC
. | TRBJ1-6 | . | TRBV4-3 | CASSQDPLGGNGNSPLHF | TGCGCCAGCAGCCAAGATCCCCTTGGAGGGAATGGAAATTCACCCCTCCACTTT
TRBD1 | TRBJ1-1 | . | TRBV7-9 | CASSLGQSMNTEAFF | TGTGCCAGCAGCTTGGGACAGTCCATGAACACTGAAGCTTTCTTT
. | TRBJ1-1 | . | TRBV6-5 | CASFPGWQSTEAFF | TGTGCCAGCTTCCCCGGGTGGCAAAGCACTGAAGCTTTCTTT
. | TRBJ2-5 | . | TRBV9 | CASSVVGRSQETQYF | TGTGCCAGCAGCGTAGTAGGCAGGTCACAAGAGACCCAGTACTTC
. | TRBJ2-7 | . | TRBV19 | CASSAFPGNSYEQYF | TGTGCCAGTAGTGCCTTTCCAGGGAACTCCTACGAGCAGTACTTC
. | TRBJ2-3 | . | TRBV7-2 | CASSLGDSSTDTQYF | TGTGCCAGCAGCTTGGGGGACTCGAGCACAGATACGCAGTATTTT
TRBD2 | TRBJ2-7 | . | TRBV5-1 | CASSLSLAAYEQYF | TGCGCCAGCAGCTTGTCTCTAGCGGCGTACGAGCAGTACTTC
. | TRBJ2-7 | . | TRBV4-1 | CASSQSGDNYEQYF | TGCGCCAGCAGCCAATCCGGGGATAACTACGAGCAGTACTTC
TRBD2 | TRBJ2-3 | . | TRBV18 | CASSPGSGVTDTQYF | TGTGCCAGCTCACCAGGTAGCGGGGTAACAGATACGCAGTATTTT
TRBD1 | TRBJ1-5 | . | TRBV28 | CASSLPQDRGQPQHF | TGTGCCAGCAGTTTACCCCAAGACAGGGGCCAGCCCCAGCATTTT
. | TRBJ1-1 | . | TRBV5-1 | CASSLVQRNTEAFF | TGCGCCAGCAGCTTGGTACAGAGGAACACTGAAGCTTTCTTT